This TCR delta chain was captured by sequencing in a study of gamma-delta T cells after stem cell transplantation. TCRdb reprocessed the RT-PCR reads through CATT. Of 2,500 to 3,000 delta-chain clones listed, around 5% are singletons. A remark on this clone: A single base is all that separates this from a far larger clone, so a read error is likely.

Per germline, CDR1 GEAIGNYY and CDR2 EKD. This CDR3 region has 18 residues. Material: gamma-delta T cells. The source is a human donor. It is not recorded whose cells these are; they may come from a transplant donor. The chain carries TRDV2 and TRDJ1, with 9 bases matching TRDD3. CDR3 nucleotide sequence: TGTGCCCGTGACACCGTTGGGGATACGCCACCCGACACCGATAAACTCATCTTT. Translated: CARDTVGDTPPDTDKLIF.